These 30 T cell receptor beta chains were all obtained from the same sample, sequenced in a study of T cells in Graves' hyperthyroidism and ophthalmopathy. TCR beta CDR3 regions were amplified from RNA transcripts. First-round RT-PCR targeting the TCR CDR3 was performed with the HTBI primer set. TCRdb passed the multiplex PCR reads through MiXCR, listing each CDR3 protein once. Among hundreds of thousands of distinct CDR3 sequences listed, approximately 16% were seen once. The sample was blood. These receptors were taken from a woman under 30 with Graves' hyperthyroidism.

The chain uses TRBV14 and TRBJ1-4; a weak D match, TRBD1 (6 bases). V dropped 4 bases and J dropped 8 bases, with 17 bases sitting between them. Germline V gene lookup returns CDR1 SGHDN and CDR2 FVKESK. The length of the CDR3 is 15 residues. The CDR3 region is CASSPLGAEGEKLFF. Written as DNA, the CDR3 is TGTGCCAGCAGCCCCTTGGGGGCGGAGGGCGAAAAACTGTTTTTT. Full variable domain (outside the CDR3, taken from reference TRBV14 and TRBJ1-4): EAGVTQFPSHSVIEKGQTVTLRCDPISGHDNLYWYRRVMGKEIKFLLHFVKESKQDESGMPNNRFLAERTGGTYSTLKVQPAELEDSGVYFCASSPLGAEGEKLFFGSGTQLSVL.

This clonotype has just a few counts. The rearrangement joins TRBV4-1 to TRBJ2-5; 9 bases agree with TRBD2. V shed 2 bases and J 5 bases; nucleotides not matched to a gene: 12. Per germline, CDR1 MGHRA and CDR2 YSYEKL. The CDR3 has 17 residues. The CDR3 here is CASSQPSSGKRRETQYF. As DNA, the CDR3 is TGCGCCAGCAGCCAACCCTCTAGCGGGAAAAGGAGGGAGACCCAGTACTTC.

The table lists this clonotype with a few counts. The chain combines TRBV19 with TRBJ1-1; perhaps TRBD1 as D (6 bases). The CDR3 is 16 amino acids. Trimming pared 6 bases from V and 4 bases from J, leaving 21 bases between. The germline V gene encodes CDR1 LNHDA and CDR2 SQIVND (reference sequence). This CDR3 is CASSIPGGAGRTEAFF. CDR3 nucleotides: TGTGCCAGTAGCATACCGGGGGGGGCAGGTCGCACTGAAGCTTTCTTT.

This clonotype was detected a few times. The CDR3 coding sequence is TGCGCCAGCAGCCAAGGTCTGAGGGAGTTTTCCTACGAGCAGTACTTC. As protein: CASSQGLREFSYEQYF. The chain recombines TRBV4-1 with TRBJ2-7; TRBD2 is a possible D gene (5 bases). V gave up 1 base and J gave up 1 base, with 14 bases separating them. CDR3 size: 16 residues. In germline, CDR1 is MGHRA, CDR2 YSYEKL.

The CDR3 protein is CASSLWPRLELYTQYF. CDR3 bases: TGCGCCAGCAGCCTTTGGCCTCGCCTTGAACTTTATACGCAGTATTTT. The chain uses TRBV4-3 and TRBJ2-3; no clear D. This CDR3 is 16 amino acids long. Germline CDR1 LGHNA, CDR2 YSLEER. Between the trimmed V and J ends, which lost 4 bases and 7 bases, there was a span of 21 bases.

The chain links TRBV5-1 to TRBJ2-7; TRBD2 is a possible D gene (6 bases). CDR1 is SGHRS and CDR2 is YFSETQ in the germline V gene. Trimming pared 5 bases from V and 1 base from J, leaving 16 bases between. The CDR3 totals 15 residues. Written as DNA, the CDR3 is TGCGCCAGCAGATACAGGACGGGAGAATCCTACGAGCAGTACTTC. Its protein product is CASRYRTGESYEQYF.

Remarks on this clonotype: Just one base apart from a much larger clone, this may be a read error. V gene TRBV20-1 combines with J gene TRBJ2-1; D possibly corresponds to TRBD2 (6 bases). Gene TRBJ2-7 matches the end of the DNA better, so the J call may be wrong. This CDR3 is built from 14 residues. From germline, CDR1 is DFQATT and CDR2 SNEGSKA (reference sequence). CDR3 DNA: TGCAGTGCTAGAATGCGACTAGTTATTAATGAGCAGTACTTC. Protein: CSARMRLVINEQYF.

In regard to this clonotype: This may come from a read error, since a much larger clone is one base off. The rearrangement links TRBV7-2 to TRBJ2-7; D perhaps matches TRBD2 (5 bases). Germline V gene sequence: CDR1 SGHTA, CDR2 FQGNSA. The CDR3 contains 15 residues. The CDR3 here is CASSLEATGYHEQHF. The CDR3 DNA reads as TGTGCCAGCAGCTTAGAGGCCACGGGGTACCACGAGCAGCACTTC.

The V gene is TRBV6-2 or TRBV6-3, the J gene TRBJ1-5; 7 bases line up with TRBD1. The CDR3 covers 13 residues. Unmatched junction bases numbered 10, after V lost 8 bases and J lost 9 bases. Germline V lookup: CDR1 MNHEY, CDR2 SVGEGT. CDR3 amino acids: CASFASGGGPQHF. As DNA, the CDR3 is TGTGCCAGCTTCGCCTCAGGGGGAGGGCCCCAGCATTTT.

The chain is built from TRBV12-3 or TRBV12-4 and TRBJ1-5; tentatively, D is TRBD1 (6 bases). Trimming removed 6 bases from V and 6 bases from J, with 9 bases in between. The CDR3 is 12 residues long. In nucleotides, the CDR3 is TGTGCCAGCAGCTCACAGGGTCAGCCCCAGCATTTT. Encoded protein: CASSSQGQPQHF.

This clonotype was picked up a small number of times. The V gene is TRBV24-1, the J gene TRBJ1-1; D is undetermined. V lost 5 bases, J lost 10 bases, and 13 bases lay in between. Germline lookup yields CDR1 KGHDR and CDR2 SFDVKD. The CDR3 contains 12 residues. CDR3 nucleotides: TGTGCCACCAGTGCCGACGGCTTGGCAGCTTTCTTT. Protein product: CATSADGLAAFF.

This clonotype occurred a few times. The chain joins TRBV5-6 to TRBJ1-1, with D possibly TRBD1 on 5 matching bases. The CDR3 runs 12 residues. Germline V gene sequence: CDR1 SGHDT, CDR2 YYEEEE. V shed 4 bases and J shed 7 bases, with 11 bases lying between them. The CDR3 DNA reads TGTGCCAGCAGCCCAGGGAGCGGTGAAGCTTTCTTT. It encodes CASSPGSGEAFF.

The table lists this clonotype with many counts. The chain joins TRBV29-1 to TRBJ2-7; D may be TRBD2 (5 bases). V was trimmed by 7 bases and J by 2 bases, leaving 15 bases between them. Germline CDR1 reads SQVTM; CDR2 reads ANQGSEA. The CDR3 is 13 residues long. The DNA for the CDR3 is TGCAGCGCAGTCGGGGTCGGAGCCTACGAGCAGTACTTC. Amino acid sequence: CSAVGVGAYEQYF.

The J gene is TRBJ2-5, the V gene TRBV7-7; 10 bases agree with TRBD2. CDR1 and CDR2 from the germline V gene are SSHAT and FNYEAQ (reference sequence). The CDR3 is made up of 17 amino acids. The CDR3 DNA reads as TGTGCTAGCGGCTTAGCGGGTACTAGCGGGGCACAAGAGACCCAGTACTTC. Its translation is CASGLAGTSGAQETQYF. Supplemented by reference TRBV7-7 and TRBJ2-5, the full variable domain reads GAGVSQSPRYKVTKRGQDVTLRCDPISSHATLYWYQQALGQGPEFLTYFNYEAQPDKSGLPSDRFSAERPEGSISTLTIQRTEQRDSAMYRCASGLAGTSGAQETQYFGPGTRLLVL.

This clonotype was seen at least ten times. The chain is built from TRBV18 and TRBJ1-1; 7 positions agree with TRBD1. This CDR3 is 13 amino acids long. Germline assignment: CDR1 KGHSH and CDR2 LQKENI. The V segment lost 4 bases and the J segment 4 bases; nucleotides outside the gene matches: 3. Written as DNA, the CDR3 is TGTGCCAGCTCACAGGGGGCGGGCACTGAAGCTTTCTTT. This translates into CASSQGAGTEAFF.

This clonotype was picked up a small number of times. The chain links TRBV10-1 to TRBJ2-5; 8 bases match TRBD2. Germline loops: CDR1 WNHNN, CDR2 SYGVQD (reference sequence). The CDR3 runs 13 residues. As DNA, the CDR3 is TGCGCGGCTAAAGCGGGGGAAGAGGAGACCCAGTACTTC. Translating it yields CAAKAGEEETQYF.

There are many counts of this clonotype. This chain links TRBV28 with TRBJ2-1; 12 nucleotides match TRBD2. The V gene end was trimmed by 6 bases and the J gene end by 8 bases; junction bases not matched to a gene: 8. Germline loops: CDR1 MDHEN, CDR2 SYDVKM. This CDR3 has 15 amino acids. CDR3 in amino acids: CASSPASGGAHEQFF. The CDR3 DNA sequence: TGTGCCAGCAGCCCAGCTAGCGGGGGGGCCCATGAGCAGTTCTTC. Based on the CDR3 plus reference TRBV28 and TRBJ2-1, the full variable domain is DVKVTQSSRYLVKRTGEKVFLECVQDMDHENMFWYRQDPGLGLRLIYFSYDVKMKEKGDIPEGYSVSREKKERFSLILESASTNQTSMYLCASSPASGGAHEQFFGPGTRLTVL.

This clonotype was seen ten or more times. The V gene is TRBV12-3 or TRBV12-4, the J gene TRBJ2-7, with D maybe TRBD2 (5 bases). The CDR3 is 14 amino acids. V lost 6 bases and J lost 4, with 16 bases in between. This CDR3 reads CASRLTRRGYEQYF. For the CDR3, the DNA is TGTGCCAGCAGACTTACGCGGAGAGGGTACGAGCAGTACTTC.

The rearrangement links TRBV24-1 to TRBJ2-1, with 9 nucleotides matching TRBD1. CDR3 length: 15 amino acids. Germline CDR1 KGHDR, CDR2 SFDVKD. V shed 4 bases, J shed 7 bases, and the junction held 7 bases outside the gene matches. CDR3 bases: TGTGCCACCAGTGAGGCGGGACAGGGCATAAATGAGCAGTTCTTC. Its protein is CATSEAGQGINEQFF.

This clonotype was detected many times. This chain connects TRBV6-1 to TRBJ2-1; TRBD2 matches at 7 bases. The CDR3 totals 15 residues. Per the germline V gene, CDR1 is MNHNS and CDR2 is SASEGT. Trimming removed 5 bases from V and 8 bases from J; junction bases left unmatched: 12. The CDR3 nucleotides read TGTGCCAGCAGTCCCGGGGGGATCATCATCCATGAGCAGTTCTTC. This translates into CASSPGGIIIHEQFF.

This clonotype was seen only a few times. The V and J genes are TRBV6-1 and TRBJ1-2; 7 bases match TRBD1. In germline, CDR1 is MNHNS, CDR2 SASEGT. The ends lost 2 bases at V and 2 bases at J; junction bases unmatched: 5. CDR3 size: 15 residues. The CDR3 region has the DNA TGTGCCAGCAGTGAACGGGGACAGTCAAACTATGGCTACACCTTC. Encoded protein: CASSERGQSNYGYTF.

This clonotype occurred a few times. This rearrangement joins TRBV5-1 to TRBJ2-1; 13 bases are a match to TRBD2. CDR3 length: 18 amino acids. Germline CDR1 is SGHRS and CDR2 is YFSETQ. V trimming: 4 bases; J trimming: 7 bases; junction bases outside the gene matches: 14. CDR3 sequence: CASSPSRTLAGGANEQFF. The CDR3 DNA is TGCGCCAGCAGCCCAAGCCGGACACTAGCGGGGGGGGCAAATGAGCAGTTCTTC.

This clonotype was seen a few times. This chain's CDR3 is CASRGAPQGSNGYTF. In DNA form, the CDR3 reads TGCGCCAGCAGAGGTGCACCCCAGGGCTCTAACGGCTACACCTTC. The V and J genes are TRBV5-1 and TRBJ1-2, with D possibly being TRBD1 (5 bases). Germline V lookup: CDR1 SGHRS, CDR2 YFSETQ. The CDR3 is made up of 15 amino acids. V was trimmed by 5 bases and J by 8 bases, leaving 22 bases between them.

A few counts support this clonotype. The rearrangement links TRBV19 to TRBJ1-5; 7 nucleotides line up with TRBD1. The CDR3 is made up of 15 amino acids. CDR1 is LNHDA and CDR2 is SQIVND in the germline V gene (reference sequence). J was trimmed by 6 bases and V by 2 bases; bases with no gene match: 7. The CDR3, as DNA: TGTGCCAGTAGTATAACCGGGACAGCAGGTCAGCCCCAGCATTTT. Translating gives CASSITGTAGQPQHF.

This chain uses TRBV12-3 or TRBV12-4 with TRBJ2-7; 9 bases align to TRBD1. The CDR3 loop spans 14 amino acids. The ends lost 6 bases at V and 5 bases at J; junction bases unmatched: 8. This CDR3 reads CASRPGTGSHEQYF. The CDR3 DNA reads TGTGCCAGCAGACCCGGGACAGGGTCTCACGAGCAGTACTTC.

The J gene is TRBJ2-5, the V gene TRBV7-9; TRBD2 matches at 7 bases. CDR3 length: 15 amino acids. V gave up 5 bases and J gave up 5 bases; unmatched junction bases: 11. Germline V gives CDR1 SEHNR, CDR2 FQNEAQ (reference sequence). CDR3 nucleotide sequence: TGTGCCAGCAGCCCCCGGGAGGATGCCAGGGAGACCCAGTACTTC. It is translated as CASSPREDARETQYF.

In this sample, this clonotype turned up many times. The chain recombines TRBV5-1 with TRBJ1-2; possible D gene TRBD1, 6 bases. The CDR3 consists of 17 residues. CDR1 SGHRS and CDR2 YFSETQ come from the germline V gene. V lost 0 bases, J lost 8 bases, and 23 bases lay in between. The CDR3: CASSLEAGVRRSWGYTF. CDR3 DNA: TGCGCCAGCAGCTTGGAGGCAGGGGTACGCCGCAGCTGGGGCTACACCTTC.

This clonotype was detected a few times. The chain uses TRBV19 and TRBJ2-7; TRBD2 matches at 11 bases. J was trimmed by 0 bases and V by 3 bases; bases with no gene match: 10. The length of the CDR3 is 18 residues. Germline V lookup: CDR1 LNHDA, CDR2 SQIVND (reference sequence). CDR3 in DNA: TGTGCCAGTAGTATTGCGGCTAGCGGGAGGCATTCCTCCTACGAGCAGTACTTC. Translating it yields CASSIAASGRHSSYEQYF.

In this sample, this clonotype turned up a few times. This chain links TRBV20-1 with TRBJ2-6, with D unresolved. V lost 6 bases to trimming and J lost 0 bases, with 9 bases between them. The CDR3 loop spans 14 amino acids. In germline, CDR1 is DFQATT, CDR2 SNEGSKA (reference sequence). CDR3 DNA sequence: TGCAGTGCACTGGGTATCTCTGGGGCCAACGTCCTGACTTTC. Translation: CSALGISGANVLTF.

This chain uses TRBV30 with TRBJ2-7, with no clear D. V shed 0 bases and J shed 1 base, with 10 bases lying between them. The germline gives CDR1 GTSNPN, CDR2 SVGIG (reference sequence). This CDR3 contains 14 residues. CDR3 protein: CAWSVGSSSYEQYF. CDR3 DNA: TGTGCCTGGAGTGTTGGCAGCTCATCCTACGAGCAGTACTTC.